This T cell receptor (beta chain) was identified in a study of blood T cell repertoires in COVID-19. The CDR3 has 15 residues. The V end was cut by 1 base, the J end by 0 bases, with 7 bases between. Germline loops: CDR1 LGHNT, CDR2 FRNRAP. Data came from immunoSEQ multiplex PCR; TCRdb stores just in-frame clones and leaves some out. Of 250,000 or so clones listed, 65% to 85% are singletons. The TCR sequence derives from a human donor in a cohort sampled during active COVID-19. This chain links TRBV12-5 with TRBJ2-1, with unresolved D. Sequenced: peripheral blood. CDR3 protein: CASGLGLSSYNEQFF. CDR3 sequence (DNA): TGTGCTAGTGGTTTGGGACTGAGCTCCTACAATGAGCAGTTCTTC.